Listed here are 7 T cell receptor beta chains from one sample, sequenced in a study of patients and donors after allogeneic stem cell transplantation. MiXCR, applied by TCRdb to the RT-PCR reads, yields one record per CDR3 protein. The sample lists about 160,000 distinct CDR3 sequences, 24% occurring once. Sequenced input: blood, either unsorted or a sorted T cell fraction (not recorded which). These receptors came from a human donor who was either an allogeneic HSCT recipient or a stem cell or donor lymphocyte infusion donor (not recorded which). It is not recorded whose cells these are; they may come from a transplant donor.

The chain employs TRBV24-1 and TRBJ2-7; tentative D call: TRBD1 (6 bases). Trimming shortened V by 0 bases and J by 3 bases, and 17 bases separated the two germline ends. The length of the CDR3 is 17 residues. In germline, CDR1 is KGHDR, CDR2 SFDVKD. The CDR3 DNA follows: TGTGCCACCAGTGATTTGTCGGTTTGGGCAGGGGACTACGAGCAGTACTTC. This sequence encodes CATSDLSVWAGDYEQYF.

This clonotype was observed a few times. The rearrangement joins TRBV7-2 to TRBJ1-5; tentative D call: TRBD1 (5 bases). The length of the CDR3 is 13 residues. V lost 0 bases to trimming and J lost 6 bases, with 6 bases between them. Per germline, CDR1 SGHTA and CDR2 FQGNSA. The chain's CDR3 is CASSLAGGQPQHF. The CDR3 nucleotides read TGTGCCAGCAGCTTAGCTGGGGGTCAGCCCCAGCATTTT.

V is TRBV5-1 and J is TRBJ2-3; no clear D gene. V lost 0 bases to trimming and J lost 2 bases, with 19 bases between them. Looked up from germline, CDR1 is SGHRS and CDR2 is YFSETQ. The CDR3 has 18 residues. CDR3 protein: CASSLANGPRHPTDTQYF. The CDR3 DNA reads TGCGCCAGCAGCTTGGCAAACGGACCCAGACACCCCACAGATACGCAGTATTTT.

The V and J genes are TRBV7-9 and TRBJ1-3; D is unclear. The CDR3 sequence is 12 residues long. Germline CDR1 SEHNR, CDR2 FQNEAQ (reference sequence). Trimming shortened V by 6 bases and J by 2 bases, and 5 bases separated the two germline ends. The CDR3, as DNA: TGTGCCAGCAGGGTACCTGGAAACACCATATATTTT. Its protein product is CASRVPGNTIYF.

V is TRBV5-1 and J is TRBJ2-3; D is uncertain. CDR1 and CDR2 from the germline V gene are SGHRS and YFSETQ. Trimming cost V 9 bases and J 0 bases, with 14 bases left between them. The CDR3 length is 14 residues. The CDR3, as DNA: TGCGCCACCTCCGACGGATCTAGCACAGATACGCAGTATTTT. It specifies CATSDGSSTDTQYF.

This clonotype was seen many times. The chain carries TRBV29-1 and TRBJ1-3; D not certain. Germline CDR1 and CDR2: SQVTM and ANQGSEA. The CDR3 is 13 amino acids. Trimming took 5 bases from V and 0 from J, leaving 8 bases between them. CDR3 coding DNA: TGCAGCGTTAAGGACGGCTCTGGAAACACCATATATTTT. It codes for CSVKDGSGNTIYF. The complete variable domain, with remaining parts taken from reference TRBV29-1 and TRBJ1-3, reads SAVISQKPSRDICQRGTSLTIQCQVDSQVTMMFWYRQQPGQSLTLIATANQGSEATYESGFVIDKFPISRPNLTFSTLTVSNMSPEDSSIYLCSVKDGSGNTIYFGEGSWLTVV.

This clonotype was found a few times. The rearrangement uses TRBV30 and TRBJ1-1; D is undetermined. The germline V gene has CDR1 GTSNPN and CDR2 SVGIG (reference sequence). The V end was cut by 2 bases, the J end by 1 base, with 5 bases between. The CDR3 runs 12 residues. CDR3 residues: CAWSRPNTEAFF. The CDR3 nucleotides are TGTGCCTGGAGTAGGCCGAACACTGAAGCTTTCTTT.